The entry that follows covers one T cell receptor (beta chain) sequence. Antigen unknown. The data derive from a study of T cell responses to AZD1222 COVID-19 vaccine. Study-level findings and limits: Among vaccine-associated CD4 TCRs, coverage spanned spike, with dominance at 160-218 and 743-854. Nearly half of unique spike-specific TCRs reportedly avoided B.1.351 and B.1.1.7 mutated regions.

Libraries were prepared by immunoSEQ multiplex PCR; TCRdb keeps only in-frame clonotypes and omits some of them. The data show around 130,000 clones, just over 85% seen once. This CDR3 is 14 amino acids long. With 3 bases removed from V and 4 bases from J, the gap between germline ends came to 10 bases. Germline lookup yields CDR1 SNHLY and CDR2 FYNNEI. The chain couples TRBV2 to TRBJ1-5; D ambiguous. This specimen was peripheral blood, taken on day 0 of AZD1222 vaccination. This receptor was taken from an adult in good health. The CDR3 nucleotides read TGTGCCAGCAGTGACGTCGCAGGTAATCAGCCCCAGCATTTT. It codes for CASSDVAGNQPQHF.